This note documents a single T cell receptor (beta chain) sequence. Sequenced by immunoSEQ multiplex PCR; TCRdb stores in-frame clones only, minus some. The sample has some 140,000 clones; about 94% are singletons. The sample comes from a study of control samples from healthy donors and cancer patients. The sequenced sample was blood. This TCR was recovered from a man aged 35 to 55 in good health.

CDR3: CAWREQGKGHSNQPQHF. The CDR3 DNA reads TGTGCCTGGAGGGAACAGGGAAAAGGCCATAGCAATCAGCCCCAGCATTTT. The chain couples TRBV30 to TRBJ1-5; tentative D call: TRBD1 (6 bases). The germline gives CDR1 GTSNPN, CDR2 SVGIG (reference sequence). V gave up 3 bases and J gave up 0 bases, with 18 bases separating them. CDR3 length: 17 amino acids.